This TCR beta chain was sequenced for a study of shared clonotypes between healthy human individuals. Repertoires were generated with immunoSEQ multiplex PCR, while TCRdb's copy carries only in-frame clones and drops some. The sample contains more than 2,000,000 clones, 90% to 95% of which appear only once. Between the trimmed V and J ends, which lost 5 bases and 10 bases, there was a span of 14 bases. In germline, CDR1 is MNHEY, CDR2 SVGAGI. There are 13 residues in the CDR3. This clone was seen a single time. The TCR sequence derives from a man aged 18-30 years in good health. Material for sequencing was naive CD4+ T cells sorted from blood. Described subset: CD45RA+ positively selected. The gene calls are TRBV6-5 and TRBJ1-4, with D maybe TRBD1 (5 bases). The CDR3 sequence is CASSPGPGRKLFF. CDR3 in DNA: TGTGCCAGCAGTCCCGGGCCAGGGAGAAAACTGTTTTTT.